This entry features one T cell receptor (beta chain) sequence. This clonotype is deemed medium-sized (0.01 to 0.1%). Its antigen has not been determined. Base quality data are lacking; no much larger clone is found one base away. Via the germline V gene, CDR1 is MNHNS and CDR2 SASEGT. The junction shows trimming of 7 bases on V and 4 bases on J, and the gene matches do not reach 1 base of it. The CDR3 spans 13 residues, from the cysteine through the phenylalanine. The DNA shown is the 39-base CDR3, in frame from base 1. This sample is drawn from a study of liver allograft versus peripheral blood T cells (dated by TCRdb to the early 2020s). In terms of the full investigation: In liver transplant recipients, the study looked at T cell receptor repertoires in the peripheral blood and set them against the repertoires found within the transplanted livers. Overall results and qualifications from the work: T cell receptor repertoires inside liver allografts were reported to be different from the repertoires detected in peripheral blood.

The data were produced on an Illumina MiSeq. Using fastp trimming at Q25 and MiXCR clonotype assembly, TCRdb reanalyzed the public sequencing data and kept in-frame beta chains. Here each entry gathers all rows of one CDR3 protein and keeps the most common genes and DNA. For this sample there are some 7,700 distinct CDR3 sequences; approximately 15% appear just once. 1.8% of the sample rests with the top ten. The chain employs TRBV6-1 and TRBJ2-1, with TRBD2 matching 10 junction bases. The TCR was taken from a human patient who had a liver transplant. Once a transplant has taken place, some T cells may be donor derived. The DNA reads TGTGCCAGCAATAGCGGGGGGTACAATGAGCAGTTCTTC. It specifies CASNSGGYNEQFF.